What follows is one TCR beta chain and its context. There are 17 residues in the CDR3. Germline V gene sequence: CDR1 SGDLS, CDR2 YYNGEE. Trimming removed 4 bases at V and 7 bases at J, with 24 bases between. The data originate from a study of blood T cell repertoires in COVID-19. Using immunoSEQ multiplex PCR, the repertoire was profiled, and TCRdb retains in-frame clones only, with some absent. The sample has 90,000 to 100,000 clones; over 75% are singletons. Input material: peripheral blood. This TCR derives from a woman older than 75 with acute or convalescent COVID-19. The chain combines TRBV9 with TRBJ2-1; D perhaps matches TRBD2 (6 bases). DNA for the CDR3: TGTGCCAGCAGCCCGATCCTCGGGGGTAAAGGTGGGAATGAGCAGTTCTTC. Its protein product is CASSPILGGKGGNEQFF. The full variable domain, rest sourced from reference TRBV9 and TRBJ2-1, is DSGVTQTPKHLITATGQRVTLRCSPRSGDLSVYWYQQSLDQGLQFLIQYYNGEERAKGNILERFSAQQFPDLHSELNLSSLELGDSALYFCASSPILGGKGGNEQFFGPGTRLTVL.